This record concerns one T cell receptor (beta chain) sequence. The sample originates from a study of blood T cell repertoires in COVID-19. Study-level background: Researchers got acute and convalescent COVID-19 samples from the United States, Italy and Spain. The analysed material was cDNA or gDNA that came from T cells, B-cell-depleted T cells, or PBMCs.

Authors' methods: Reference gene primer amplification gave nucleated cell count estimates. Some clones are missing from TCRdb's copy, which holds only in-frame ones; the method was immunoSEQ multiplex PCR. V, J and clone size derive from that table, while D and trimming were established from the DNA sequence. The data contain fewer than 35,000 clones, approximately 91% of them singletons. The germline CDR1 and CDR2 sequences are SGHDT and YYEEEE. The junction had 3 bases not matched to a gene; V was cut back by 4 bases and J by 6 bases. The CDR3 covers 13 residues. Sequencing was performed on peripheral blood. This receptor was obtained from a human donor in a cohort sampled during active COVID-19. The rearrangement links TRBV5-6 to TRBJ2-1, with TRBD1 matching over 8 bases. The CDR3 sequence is CASSPTGVNEQFF. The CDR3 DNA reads TGTGCCAGCAGCCCGACAGGGGTCAATGAGCAGTTCTTC. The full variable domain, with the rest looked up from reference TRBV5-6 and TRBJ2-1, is DAGVTQSPTHLIKTRGQQVTLRCSPKSGHDTVSWYQQALGQGPQFIFQYYEEEERQRGNFPDRFSGHQFPNYSSELNVNALLLGDSALYLCASSPTGVNEQFFGPGTRLTVL.